One and the same sample provided the 27 T cell receptor beta chains below, sequenced in a study of tumor-infiltrating lymphocytes in primary liver carcinoma. cDNA specific to TCR beta was made from around 450 ng of total RNA, with a constant-region primer employed for priming. ARM-PCR was slightly modified, and three nested multiplex PCR rounds with it gave rise to the TCR beta libraries. With TRBV1-TRBV30 forward primers and a C-beta reverse primer, the first two PCR rounds were run for about 10 cycles each. Via MiXCR, TCRdb re-called the multiplex PCR reads, giving one row per CDR3 protein. This table has approximately 300,000 distinct CDR3 sequences, 50% to 70% appearing once. Blood RNA came from unsorted whole blood; germline DNA was also extracted. Sequencing was carried out using peripheral blood. These receptors came from a man between 40 and 49 years old with primary liver carcinoma and hepatitis B virus infection.

A remark on this clonotype: A read error is possible here, since a much larger clone lies one base away. This chain joins TRBV12-3 or TRBV12-4 and TRBJ1-5; D not resolved. The CDR3 is 12 residues long. The DNA of the CDR3 is TGTGCCAGCAGGCTTAGCAATCAGCACCAGCATTTT. Translating gives CASRLSNQHQHF.

This clonotype appeared a few times. A much larger clone lies one base from this, so it may be a read error. The genes are TRBV6-1 and TRBJ1-2; D uncertain. This CDR3 is built from 10 residues. The germline CDR1 and CDR2 sequences are MNHNS and SASEGT. The germline V and J ends were trimmed by 4 bases and 9 bases, with 6 bases remaining between them. The CDR3 DNA reads TGTGCCAGCAGTGGAGTTAGCTACACCTTC. Translated, it gives CASSGVSYTF.

The sample holds many counts of this clonotype. The chain has TRBV4-1 and TRBJ1-1, with no clear D. Trimming removed 6 bases at V and 0 bases at J, with 17 bases between. The CDR3 extends over 16 amino acids. Germline loops: CDR1 MGHRA, CDR2 YSYEKL. The CDR3 sequence: CASRGLFGRMNTEAFF. CDR3 DNA: TGCGCCAGCAGGGGTTTATTTGGCAGAATGAACACTGAAGCTTTCTTT.

To note about this clonotype: Sequence at one end of the junction differs from germline and may be a read error. The CDR3 here is CASGLEGSNYNEQFF. The CDR3 DNA sequence: TGTGCCAGCGGCTTAGAGGGGAGTAACTACAATGAGCAGTTTTTC. The chain recombines TRBV11-2 with TRBJ2-1; D may be TRBD1 or TRBD2 (5 bases each). The CDR3 sequence is 15 residues long. Germline V CDR1 and CDR2: SGHAT, FQNNGV.

In its sample, this clonotype was seen many times. The gene calls are TRBV12-3 or TRBV12-4 and TRBJ1-1, with TRBD1 matching over 8 bases. Trimming took 4 bases from V and 9 from J; bases not matched to a gene: 10. The CDR3 extends over 14 amino acids. The CDR3 region is CASSSGRQGRQAFF. Written as DNA, the CDR3 is TGTGCCAGCAGTTCCGGAAGACAGGGGCGCCAAGCTTTCTTT.

This clonotype has a count of ten or more. The genes are TRBV12-3 or TRBV12-4 and TRBJ2-7; D might be TRBD2 (6 bases). The germline V and J ends were trimmed by 5 bases and 0 bases, with 23 bases remaining between them. The CDR3 contains 18 residues. CDR3 residues: CASSPLGSAGLGSYEQYF. CDR3 nucleotides: TGTGCCAGCAGTCCCCTGGGGTCGGCGGGATTGGGCTCCTACGAGCAGTACTTC.

A note on this clonotype: A much larger clone sits a single nucleotide away, making a read error possible. The gene calls are TRBV7-9 and TRBJ2-7; 12 nucleotides align to TRBD2. The CDR3 is 14 residues long. Germline V gene data show CDR1 as SEHNR and CDR2 as FQNEAQ (reference sequence). Trimming at V came to 8 bases and at J to 5 bases, leaving 7 bases not matched to a gene. The CDR3 DNA sequence: TGTGCCAGCCTACCGGGACTAGCGGGCGACGAGCAGTACTTC. It encodes CASLPGLAGDEQYF.

Of note for this clonotype: Relative to the germline gene, one junction end is altered; a read error may explain this. The chain links TRBV12-3 or TRBV12-4 to TRBJ1-3, with TRBD1 matching over 9 bases. This CDR3 has 16 amino acids. CDR3 in amino acids: CASSLRWDRAGNTMYF. The CDR3 coding sequence is TGTGCCAGCAGTTTAAGGTGGGACAGGGCTGGAAACACCATGTATTTT.

The chain couples TRBV6-1 to TRBJ2-1; possible D gene TRBD1, 5 bases. Germline V gene sequence: CDR1 MNHNS, CDR2 SASEGT. With 6 bases removed from V and 0 bases from J, the gap between germline ends came to 12 bases. The CDR3 length is 15 residues. This CDR3 is CASSVTRGSYNEQFF. The DNA of the CDR3 is TGTGCCAGCAGCGTGACAAGGGGCTCCTACAATGAGCAGTTCTTC.

This clonotype was recorded once. A much larger clone is a single base away; this may be a read error. This chain uses TRBV6-6 with TRBJ1-5; 7 bases fit TRBD1. This CDR3 is built from 15 residues. Germline V gene data show CDR1 as MNHNY and CDR2 as SVGAGI (reference sequence). Trimming at V came to 7 bases and at J to 2 bases, leaving 8 bases not matched to a gene. CDR3 sequence (DNA): TGTGCCAGCACTTTCCGACAGGGAGGCAATCAGCCCCAGCATTTT. Its protein product is CASTFRQGGNQPQHF.

In regard to this clonotype: The junction departs from the called germline gene at one end, perhaps through a read error. The V gene is TRBV6-1, the J gene TRBJ2-1, with TRBD2 matching over 10 bases. CDR1 MNHNS and CDR2 SASEGT come from the germline V gene. The length of the CDR3 is 16 residues. The CDR3 is CVSSDHPSGGRAEQFF. CDR3 bases: TGTGTCAGCAGTGATCACCCTAGCGGGGGCCGTGCTGAGCAGTTCTTC.

The count of this clonotype is one. With a much larger clone just one base away, this may be a read error. As the CDR3 is not closed by the conserved phenylalanine or tryptophan, this likely results from a read error. The rearrangement joins TRBV6-1 to TRBJ2-1; TRBD1 aligns across 8 bases. Germline CDR1 is MNHNS and CDR2 is SASEGT. The CDR3 is made up of 14 amino acids. Trimming removed 6 bases from V and 4 bases from J; junction bases left unmatched: 5. CDR3 sequence: CASRRRQGYNEQFI. CDR3 coding DNA: TGTGCCAGCAGGAGGAGACAGGGGTACAATGAGCAGTTCATC.

This clonotype was observed at least ten times. This chain's CDR3 is CSVRALDRGMGTQYF. In DNA, the CDR3 is TGCAGCGTTCGAGCTTTGGACAGGGGGATGGGGACCCAGTACTTC. The rearrangement uses TRBV29-1 and TRBJ2-5; the match to TRBD1 covers 10 bases. This CDR3 has 15 residues. The V gene's germline CDR1 is SQVTM and CDR2 ANQGSEA. V shed 5 bases, J shed 7 bases, and the junction held 13 bases outside the gene matches.

This clonotype was found a few times. This sequence joins TRBV30 and TRBJ2-5, with a possible D match to TRBD2 (5 bases). Germline V gene data show CDR1 as GTSNPN and CDR2 as SVGIG (reference sequence). V lost 2 bases and J 0 bases, leaving 13 bases between the germline ends. The CDR3 consists of 15 residues. The CDR3 bases are TGTGCCTGGAGTTTCCAGCGGCTTTACCAAGAGACCCAGTACTTC. The encoded protein is CAWSFQRLYQETQYF.

CDR3 in amino acids: CASSGPLAGTYNEQFF. Written as DNA, the CDR3 is TGCGCCAGCAGCGGGCCACTAGCGGGAACATACAATGAGCAGTTCTTC. The rearrangement joins TRBV5-1 to TRBJ2-1, with 10 bases matching TRBD2. CDR3 length equals 16 residues. The junction had 8 bases not matched to a gene; V was cut back by 4 bases and J by 4 bases. CDR1 is SGHRS and CDR2 is YFSETQ in the germline V gene.

The CDR3 reads CAISSRGTGELFF. CDR3 sequence (DNA): TGTGCCATTAGCTCCAGGGGTACCGGGGAGCTGTTTTTT. The chain joins TRBV11-1 to TRBJ2-2; perhaps TRBD1 as D (6 bases). With 10 bases removed from V and 5 bases from J, the gap between germline ends came to 14 bases. Germline V lookup: CDR1 SGHAT, CDR2 FQDESV (reference sequence). The CDR3 runs to 13 residues.

This clonotype has only a few counts. The junction shows a germline mismatch at one end, possibly a read error. This chain joins TRBV29-1 and TRBJ2-7; D is unclear. CDR1 SQVTM and CDR2 ANQGSEA come from the germline V gene. This CDR3 is 13 amino acids long. The CDR3 here is CGVELTGPEEQYF. The CDR3 nucleotides are TGCGGCGTTGAGCTAACCGGCCCCGAGGAGCAGTACTTC.

The CDR3 nucleotides are TGCAGCGGTGGACAGGGGATGGGGAACCAGTACTTC. It is translated as CSGGQGMGNQYF. The chain employs TRBV29-1 and TRBJ2-5, with TRBD1 identical over 9 bases. The CDR3 is 12 amino acids. The V gene's germline CDR1 is SQVTM and CDR2 ANQGSEA. The trim removed 7 bases at V and 10 bases at J, leaving 10 bases unmatched.

Remarks on this clonotype: One junction end disagrees with the germline gene, perhaps due to a read error. The J gene is TRBJ2-1, the V gene TRBV4-2; D is ambiguous. The CDR3 contains 15 residues. From germline, CDR1 is LGHNA and CDR2 YNFKEQ. CDR3 bases: TGTGCAAGCAGCCATGTTAGTTTTTCCGGCAATGAGCTGTTCTTC. Its translation is CASSHVSFSGNELFF.

Regarding this clonotype: This clone may be a read error of a much larger clone one base away. The genes are TRBV6-2 or TRBV6-3 and TRBJ2-1, with TRBD2 matching over 15 bases. The germline gives CDR1 MNHEY, CDR2 SVGEGT. The CDR3 spans 18 residues. The CDR3 here is CASSPRTSGRGVMDEQLF. The CDR3, as DNA: TGTGCCAGCAGTCCCCGGACTAGCGGGAGGGGAGTAATGGATGAGCAGCTCTTC.

On this clonotype: A much bigger clone sits one base away, suggesting this may be a read error. This chain links TRBV5-4 with TRBJ2-1; 12 bases fit TRBD2. The length of the CDR3 is 14 residues. Per germline, CDR1 SGHNT and CDR2 YYREEE (reference sequence). CDR3 nucleotides: TGTGTCAGCAGCCGACTAGCGGGAGTGGGAGAGCAGTTCTTC. Its translation: CVSSRLAGVGEQFF.

The table lists this clonotype with many counts. The chain combines TRBV6-5 with TRBJ2-7; TRBD2 agrees at 7 bases. With V trimmed by 8 bases and J by 12 bases, 10 bases remained unmatched. The CDR3 covers 11 residues. CDR1 is MNHEY and CDR2 is SVGAGI in the germline V gene. CDR3 bases: TGTGCCAGCTCAGGCGGGGGAGCGCGGTACTTC. It specifies CASSGGGARYF.

Worth noting for this clonotype: A much larger clone sits a single nucleotide away, making a read error possible. This chain connects TRBV4-2 to TRBJ1-2; D unresolved. CDR3 size: 11 residues. Deletions cut 0 bases from V and 7 bases from J, with 3 bases between. CDR1 is LGHNA and CDR2 is YNFKEQ in the germline V gene. DNA for the CDR3: TGTGCCAGCAGCCAAGAGTGTGGCTACACCTTC. Amino acids: CASSQECGYTF.

Worth noting for this clonotype: A much larger clone differs from this one at a single base, so this may be a read error. This sequence joins TRBV6-1 and TRBJ2-7, with D possibly TRBD2 on 5 matching bases. The V end was cut by 4 bases, the J end by 0 bases, with 10 bases between. CDR1 and CDR2 (germline): MNHNS, SASEGT. This CDR3 is 14 amino acids long. The CDR3 loop reads CASSGAASSYEQYF. For the CDR3, the DNA is TGTGCCAGCAGTGGAGCGGCCAGCTCCTACGAGCAGTACTTC.

About this clonotype itself: A read error is likely, as this CDR3 ends without the conserved phenylalanine or tryptophan. The chain employs TRBV29-1 and TRBJ1-6; no firm D call. The CDR3 covers 13 residues. V gave up 4 bases and J gave up 7 bases, with 11 bases separating them. Germline V gene lookup returns CDR1 SQVTM and CDR2 ANQGSEA. CDR3 in amino acids: CSVGPDRNSPLHC. CDR3 DNA sequence: TGCAGCGTTGGACCCGATAGGAATTCACCCCTCCACTGT.

A word on this clonotype: One end of the junction varies from germline; a read error may be responsible. V gene TRBV5-4 combines with J gene TRBJ2-1; 10 bases are shared with TRBD1. In germline, CDR1 is SGHNT, CDR2 YYREEE (reference sequence). The CDR3 covers 16 residues. The CDR3 spells CDSSFDRGLSYNEQFF. DNA of the CDR3: TGTGACAGCAGCTTCGACAGGGGGCTTTCCTACAATGAGCAATTCTTC.

This clonotype showed up many times. The rearrangement links TRBV6-2 or TRBV6-3 to TRBJ2-5; D possibly matches TRBD1 or TRBD2 (6 bases each). The CDR3 covers 14 residues. Germline loops: CDR1 MNHEY, CDR2 SVGEGT. Trimming removed 5 bases from V and 1 base from J, with 11 bases in between. CDR3 loop: CASSRGALQETQYF. For the CDR3, the DNA is TGTGCCAGCAGTAGGGGGGCCCTCCAAGAGACCCAGTACTTC.